The clone carrying this T cell receptor (beta chain) is medium-sized within its sample. Antigen specificity is unknown. The V end was cut by 6 bases, the J end by 4 bases, with 9 bases between. The CDR3 is 11 amino acids. Germline assignment: CDR1 DFQATT and CDR2 SNEGSKA (reference sequence). TCRdb recomputed calls from the 5' RACE reads with MiXCR, one row per CDR3 protein. The sample has about 6,900 distinct CDR3 sequences, 2.5% to 4% seen once. These data belong to a study of spatial heterogeneity in lung cancer. As for the study in general: An average of more than ten raw reads was observed per unique TCR and UMI combination.

Time point denoted: sample taken at primary tumor resection. Sequencing of whole RNA from tumor, nontumor lung or frozen PBMC involved no sorting. General study points: Of tumor T cells, an estimated coverage of about 7.7% was reached for alpha chains and about 12% for beta chains. Ubiquitous nonsynonymous mutations were tracked by counts of ubiquitous expanded TCRs, and regional ones by counts of regional expanded TCRs. Tumor mutation counts were tracked by expanded intratumoral alpha and beta TCR counts.

The TCR comes from a male donor with early-stage non-small cell lung cancer. Sequenced material: lung tumor tissue, taken at surgery. This chain joins TRBV20-1 and TRBJ1-2, with D perhaps matching TRBD1 (5 bases). The CDR3 DNA reads TGCAGTGCCGGGACGGCCTATGGCTACACCTTC. Protein: CSAGTAYGYTF.